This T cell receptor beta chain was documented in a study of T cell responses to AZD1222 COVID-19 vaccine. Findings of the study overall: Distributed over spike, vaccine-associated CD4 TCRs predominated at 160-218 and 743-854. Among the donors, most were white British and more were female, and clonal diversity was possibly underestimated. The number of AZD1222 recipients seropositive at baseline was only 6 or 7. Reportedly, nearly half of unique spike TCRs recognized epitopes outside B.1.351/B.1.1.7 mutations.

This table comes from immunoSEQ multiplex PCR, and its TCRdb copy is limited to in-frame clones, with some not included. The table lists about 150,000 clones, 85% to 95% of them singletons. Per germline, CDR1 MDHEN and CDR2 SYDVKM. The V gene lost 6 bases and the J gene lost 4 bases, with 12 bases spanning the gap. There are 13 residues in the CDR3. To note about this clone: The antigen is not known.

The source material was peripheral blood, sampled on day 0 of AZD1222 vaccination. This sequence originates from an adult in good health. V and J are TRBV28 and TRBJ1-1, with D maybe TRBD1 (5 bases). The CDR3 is CASRSGGITEAFF. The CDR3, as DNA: TGTGCCAGCAGGTCGGGGGGGATCACTGAAGCTTTCTTT. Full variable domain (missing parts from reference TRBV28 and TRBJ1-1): DVKVTQSSRYLVKRTGEKVFLECVQDMDHENMFWYRQDPGLGLRLIYFSYDVKMKEKGDIPEGYSVSREKKERFSLILESASTNQTSMYLCASRSGGITEAFFGQGTRLTVV.